Detailed here is one T cell receptor (beta chain). This clonotype was counted ten times or more. Its recognized antigen is unknown. Per-base quality was not reported, and no clone a single base away is much larger than it. Library creation used UMI-ligation and nested PCR. The beta constant-region primer consisted of an equimolar mixture of two oligonucleotides that together covered TRBC1 and TRBC2. A single-stranded oligonucleotide carrying the SP2 primer and a 12-nucleotide UMI was ligated to the 3' end of the cDNA by T4 RNA ligase 1. The ligated cDNA went through four rounds of PCR with nested alpha and beta constant-region primers together with the SP2 primer. The ligation reaction was kept at 16 degrees C for about 19-25 hours. To avoid over-amplification, PCR2 was usually performed as a SYBR Green qPCR and halted once a predetermined threshold was reached. Apart from the first purification, every purification step used Agencourt AMPure XP magnetic beads. Libraries were quantified by Qubit and checked on a TapeStation, where a main peak was expected near 650 bp. The pooled libraries were sequenced on an Illumina MiSeq using v2 2x251 paired-end kits, which usually yielded about 0.95-2.1 million reads per sample. Libraries were pooled at about 3.7 nM per sample, and about 5-7% PhiX was added to improve cluster recognition. In the authors' own workflow: FASTQ reads processed by Demultiplexor were assigned V and J genes by Decombinator through tag matching that tolerated a single base-pair mismatch. UMIs were used by Collapsinator to correct both sequencing errors and frequency errors arising from PCR heterogeneity. TCRs were translated and CDR3s were extracted from the conserved cysteine to the FGXG phenylalanine by CDR3Translator, with non-productive sequences being flagged. Gini, Shannon entropy and inverse Simpson indices were computed after subsampling the repertoires to the same number of UMI-defined TCRs. Within the linear range, a power law was fitted to clonotype abundance distributions using maximum likelihood. Similar UMI counts, unique TCR numbers and clonal distributions were obtained with the pipeline and with MIGEC on one naive CD8 sample. A set of 6,000 to 8,000 CMV-associated CDR3 sequences, compiled from VDJdb and a published dataset, was used to search the repertoires. TCRdb reworked the public reads: Q25 trimming with fastp, MiXCR clone assembly, productive beta chains retained. All rows with the same CDR3 protein become a single entry with the most common DNA and genes. The V and J calls were determined by TCRdb, not by the authors. Recorded for this sample are about 85,000 distinct CDR3 sequences; 10% to 15% of them occurred a single time. Around 0.99% of the sample rests with the top ten.

This sample was included in a study of naive and memory T cell subsets listed by TCRdb under 2017. A note on the overall study: The study applied an open-source, UMI-based TCR alpha and beta sequencing pipeline to sorted naive and memory peripheral blood T cell subsets. Complete agreement was observed between the functional CMV T cell responses and the IgG serology results. RNA was DNase-treated and reverse transcribed with TCR constant-region primers, mostly using SuperScript III. Overall results and qualifications from the work: Each clonotype was defined as a single alpha or beta chain sequence rather than as a paired alpha/beta receptor. The repertoire findings for the naive and memory subsets could not be validated against a ground truth, as none was available. A power law was followed by TCR abundance, with an exponent that differed between naive and memory subsets but was consistent across the three individuals. Once error correction was done, more than 90% of naive TCR sequences showed up just once, which made the naive abundance distributions much steeper than those of the memory subsets. RNA-based TCR counts may be influenced by expression changes linked to T cell activation and differentiation. Gini index rose and Shannon and inverse Simpson diversity fell from naive through CM, EM and EMRA in both CD4 and CD8 cells.

Separate amplification of TCR alpha and beta chain libraries was performed from the second PCR step onward. The CMV status of each donor was determined by measuring IFNgamma production from CD4+ T cells after fresh PBMCs had been stimulated overnight with CMV viral lysate. CD4 T cells were positively selected using Miltenyi beads, after which CD8 T cells were positively selected from the CD4-negative fraction. Cells stained for CD3, CD4, CD8, CD45RA, CD27 and a live/dead dye were sorted on a BD Aria II into four subsets by CD45RA and CD27. Blood was obtained from a few healthy volunteers, and the blood from each volunteer was fractionated into CD4 and CD8 T cells and subsequently into four differentiation subsets. Around 130 ml of peripheral blood was collected from each donor, and PBMC were isolated from the blood using Ficoll-Paque PLUS density-gradient centrifugation. Sorted cells were lysed in RLT buffer, and RNA was extracted with a Qiagen RNeasy kit and stored at -80°C.

Sequencing was done on a sample of central memory CD4+ T cells from blood. According to the study, the label for this sample's cell subset or site signals: central memory, CD45RA- CD27+. This TCR came from a human donor in good health.

The nucleotide sequence is TGTGCCAGCAGGATCGGGACAGGACAGACCTACGAGCAGTACTTC. Translated, it reads CASRIGTGQTYEQYF. The rearranged chain carries TRBV28 and TRBJ2-7, and TRBD1 matches 8 of the central bases. The CDR3 has 15 amino acids, counting the end cysteine and phenylalanine. The kept DNA is CDR3 alone, 45 bases in frame from the first base. V is trimmed back by 6 bases and J by 2 bases, and the junction contains 9 bases that no gene match accounts for. The germline V gene gives CDR1 as MDHEN and CDR2 as SYDVKM. With the rest looked up from the reference TRBV28 and TRBJ2-7 genes rather than sequenced, the full variable domain is DVKVTQSSRYLVKRTGEKVFLECVQDMDHENMFWYRQDPGLGLRLIYFSYDVKMKEKGDIPEGYSVSREKKERFSLILESASTNQTSMYLCASRIGTGQTYEQYFGPGTRLTVT.